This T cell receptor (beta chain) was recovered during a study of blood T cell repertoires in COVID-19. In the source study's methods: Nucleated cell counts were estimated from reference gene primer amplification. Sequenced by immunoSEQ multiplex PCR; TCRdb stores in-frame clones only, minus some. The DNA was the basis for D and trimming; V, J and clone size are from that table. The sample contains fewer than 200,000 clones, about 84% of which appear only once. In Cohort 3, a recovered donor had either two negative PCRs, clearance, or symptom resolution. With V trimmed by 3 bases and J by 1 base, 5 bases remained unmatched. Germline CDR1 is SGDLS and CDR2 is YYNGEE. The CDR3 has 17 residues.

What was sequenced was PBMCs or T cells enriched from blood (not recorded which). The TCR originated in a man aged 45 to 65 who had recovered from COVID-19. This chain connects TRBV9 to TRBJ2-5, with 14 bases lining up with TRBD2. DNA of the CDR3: TGTGCCAGCAGCGAGGGGACTAGCGGGGGCACCCAAGAGACCCAGTACTTC. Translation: CASSEGTSGGTQETQYF.